Following are 12 T cell receptor beta chains from one sample sequenced in a study of T-cell reconstitution after alpha-beta-depleted transplantation in children. For TCRbeta, the library was prepared with unique molecular identifiers. TCRdb re-derived calls from the PCR reads in MiXCR, one entry per CDR3 protein. This table has about 110,000 distinct CDR3 sequences, 10% appearing once. Material: PBMCs from the stem cell graft donor, obtained from the stem cell graft. The receptors were sampled from a human donor who donated a stem cell graft to a child with acute lymphoblastic leukemia.

This clonotype was observed many times. The rearrangement uses TRBV24-1 and TRBJ2-2; 8 positions match TRBD1. This CDR3 region has 17 residues. Germline V gene sequence: CDR1 KGHDR, CDR2 SFDVKD. Germline trimming cut 4 bases from V and 1 base from J; bases unmatched to any gene: 7. CDR3 sequence (DNA): TGTGCCACCAGTGACCGGACAGGGCGGCTGAACACCGGGGAGCTGTTTTTT. Protein sequence: CATSDRTGRLNTGELFF.

This clonotype was counted ten times or more. This chain joins TRBV7-9 and TRBJ2-1; TRBD2 matches at 8 bases. CDR3 size: 17 residues. Germline lookup yields CDR1 SEHNR and CDR2 FQNEAQ (reference sequence). V was clipped by 2 bases and J by 6 bases; unmatched bases: 12. The CDR3 DNA reads as TGTGCCAGCAGCTTATTGGGGGGAGGACTAGCAGGCAATGAGCAGTTCTTC. Its translation is CASSLLGGGLAGNEQFF.

The chain carries TRBV28 and TRBJ2-3; 8 nucleotides match TRBD2. Germline CDR1 is MDHEN and CDR2 is SYDVKM. CDR3 size: 14 residues. V shed 6 bases and J 5 bases; nucleotides not matched to a gene: 7. The CDR3 spells CASSRGGEGDTQYF. The CDR3 nucleotides are TGTGCCAGCAGCCGGGGGGGGGAAGGAGATACGCAGTATTTT. Full variable domain (outside the CDR3, taken from reference TRBV28 and TRBJ2-3): DVKVTQSSRYLVKRTGEKVFLECVQDMDHENMFWYRQDPGLGLRLIYFSYDVKMKEKGDIPEGYSVSREKKERFSLILESASTNQTSMYLCASSRGGEGDTQYFGPGTRLTVL.

This clonotype was recorded at least ten times. The chain employs TRBV7-2 and TRBJ2-3, with 10 nucleotides matching TRBD2. J was trimmed by 5 bases and V by 5 bases; bases with no gene match: 7. This CDR3 contains 15 residues. The germline gives CDR1 SGHTA, CDR2 FQGNSA. The CDR3 sequence is CASSTLAGVLDTQYF. As DNA, the CDR3 is TGTGCCAGCAGCACCCTAGCGGGGGTTTTAGATACGCAGTATTTT.

This clonotype was recorded at least ten times. This sequence joins TRBV5-5 and TRBJ2-1; 10 nucleotides match TRBD1. Germline V CDR1 and CDR2: SGHKS, YYEKEE (reference sequence). V gave up 4 bases and J gave up 5 bases; unmatched junction bases: 6. The CDR3 extends over 15 amino acids. The CDR3 region is CASSPGTGVHNEQFF. CDR3 DNA: TGTGCCAGCAGCCCGGGGACAGGGGTACACAATGAGCAGTTCTTC.

The V and J genes are TRBV11-2 and TRBJ2-7; 7 bases match TRBD2. Germline assignment: CDR1 SGHAT and CDR2 FQNNGV. The trim removed 3 bases at V and 2 bases at J, leaving 4 bases unmatched. The CDR3 runs to 14 residues. The CDR3 loop reads CASSFGTTTYEQYF. CDR3 coding DNA: TGTGCCAGCAGCTTTGGGACTACGACCTACGAGCAGTACTTC.

This clonotype was counted ten times or more. The chain has TRBV12-3 or TRBV12-4 and TRBJ1-1; TRBD1 might be the D (5 bases). The CDR3 length is 15 residues. V lost 2 bases and J 4 bases, leaving 14 bases between the germline ends. CDR3 coding DNA: TGTGCCAGCAGTTTATTTGCAGGGAAGGGCACTGAAGCTTTCTTT. Translation: CASSLFAGKGTEAFF.

There are a few counts of this clonotype. A read error may explain this, as a much larger clone is one base away. The chain couples TRBV25-1 to TRBJ2-1; no firm D call. Trimming cost V 6 bases and J 12 bases, with 15 bases left between them. The CDR3 loop spans 12 amino acids. Looked up from germline, CDR1 is MGHDK and CDR2 is SYGVNS. CDR3 sequence: CASRWGLDGQFF. The CDR3 DNA reads as TGTGCCAGCAGATGGGGTTTGGATGGGCAGTTCTTC.

This clonotype was picked up many times. The V gene is TRBV14, the J gene TRBJ1-1; a possible D gene is TRBD1 (5 bases). Germline-derived CDR1 and CDR2 are SGHDN and FVKESK. Between the trimmed V and J ends, which lost 2 bases and 2 bases, there was a span of 9 bases. This CDR3 is built from 14 residues. CDR3 sequence reads: CASSQQGFNTEAFF. CDR3 sequence (DNA): TGTGCCAGCAGCCAACAGGGTTTTAACACTGAAGCTTTCTTT.

There are many counts of this clonotype. The rearrangement joins TRBV20-1 to TRBJ2-1, with a possible D match to TRBD2 (7 bases). V lost 5 bases, J lost 12 bases, and 17 bases lay in between. Germline CDR1 and CDR2: DFQATT and SNEGSKA (reference sequence). The CDR3 totals 12 residues. The CDR3 sequence is CSAGRGDTAQFF. The CDR3 DNA follows: TGCAGTGCTGGGAGGGGGGATACAGCGCAGTTCTTC.

Ten or more counts support this clonotype. This chain joins TRBV6-5 and TRBJ2-7; D perhaps matches TRBD2 (6 bases). Germline CDR1 is MNHEY and CDR2 is SVGAGI. The CDR3 contains 14 residues. The V end was cut by 2 bases, the J end by 5 bases, with 13 bases between. CDR3 protein: CASSYGGSRDEQYF. The DNA for the CDR3 is TGTGCCAGCAGTTACGGAGGGTCCCGGGACGAGCAGTACTTC.

This clonotype was recorded at least ten times. J is TRBJ1-1 and V is TRBV18; 7 nucleotides agree with TRBD1. From germline, CDR1 is KGHSH and CDR2 LQKENI. The V gene end was trimmed by 1 base and the J gene end by 5 bases; junction bases not matched to a gene: 10. CDR3 length: 16 amino acids. Written as DNA, the CDR3 is TGTGCCAGCTCACCACGAACGCAGGGGGTGGGGACTGAAGCTTTCTTT. As protein: CASSPRTQGVGTEAFF.